These T cell receptor beta chains were read from a single sample in a study of CD8+ T cells in alopecia areata. Libraries were prepared by immunoSEQ multiplex PCR; TCRdb keeps only in-frame clonotypes and omits some of them. Among about 200,000 clones listed, about 56% were seen once. Sequencing was carried out using CD8+ T cells sorted from blood. The source is a human donor in good health. The CDR3 runs from the conserved cysteine through the conserved F or W. The D gene is left open where the match is weak. A row's size may be missing; if present it is once, few, many or a size class.

CDR3 protein: CASSLRGESNTEAFF
CDR3 DNA: TGTGCCAGCAGCTTACGAGGGGAGTCAAACACTGAAGCTTTCTTT
D gene: NA
J gene: TRBJ1-1
V gene: TRBV7-9
clone size: few

CDR3 protein: CASSQSGGYIHETQYF
CDR3 DNA: TGCGCCAGCAGTCAATCCGGAGGGTATATCCACGAGACCCAGTACTTC
D gene: NA
J gene: TRBJ2-5
V gene: TRBV23-1
clone size: NA

CDR3 protein: CASRRGSGDHYEQYF
CDR3 DNA: TGTGCCAGCAGGAGGGGCAGCGGGGACCACTACGAGCAGTACTTC
D gene: TRBD2
J gene: TRBJ2-7
V gene: TRBV2
clone size: few

CDR3 protein: CASSSIQFANTGELFF
CDR3 DNA: TGTGCCAGCAGCTCAATACAGTTCGCGAACACCGGGGAGCTGTTTTTT
D gene: NA
J gene: TRBJ2-2
V gene: TRBV7-9
clone size: NA

CDR3 protein: CASSLGLAGRETQYF
CDR3 DNA: TGTGCCAGCAGCTTGGGGCTAGCGGGGAGGGAGACCCAGTACTTC
D gene: TRBD2
J gene: TRBJ2-5
V gene: TRBV5-4
clone size: NA

CDR3 protein: CASSPLQGGFEQYF
CDR3 DNA: TGTGCCAGCAGCCCCCTGCAGGGAGGATTCGAGCAGTACTTC
D gene: NA
J gene: TRBJ2-7
V gene: TRBV5-4
clone size: NA

CDR3 protein: CASSSPLVGFESEAFF
CDR3 DNA: TGTGCCAGCAGCTCCCCCCTCGTGGGATTTGAGTCTGAAGCTTTCTTT
D gene: NA
J gene: TRBJ1-1
V gene: TRBV7-9
clone size: few

CDR3 protein: CASTGAKETQYF
CDR3 DNA: TGTGCCAGCACCGGGGCAAAAGAGACCCAGTACTTC
D gene: NA
J gene: TRBJ2-5
V gene: TRBV25-1
clone size: NA

CDR3 protein: CAWSVGRTEAFF
CDR3 DNA: TGTGCCTGGAGTGTGGGCCGAACTGAAGCTTTCTTT
D gene: NA
J gene: TRBJ1-1
V gene: TRBV30
clone size: NA

CDR3 protein: CASSVAGGPGGEQFF
CDR3 DNA: TGTGCCAGCAGCGTAGCGGGGGGGCCGGGTGGTGAGCAGTTCTTC
D gene: TRBD2
J gene: TRBJ2-1
V gene: TRBV9
clone size: NA

CDR3 protein: CASSRKGSRFYGYTF
CDR3 DNA: TGTGCCAGCTCACGGAAGGGGTCGCGGTTCTACGGCTACACCTTC
D gene: NA
J gene: TRBJ1-2
V gene: TRBV18
clone size: few

CDR3 protein: CASSQGHLETQYF
CDR3 DNA: TGCGCCAGCAGCCAAGGACATCTAGAGACCCAGTACTTC
D gene: NA
J gene: TRBJ2-5
V gene: TRBV4-1
clone size: NA

CDR3 protein: CATSSEAYEQYF
CDR3 DNA: TGTGCCACCAGCAGCGAAGCCTACGAGCAGTACTTC
D gene: NA
J gene: TRBJ2-7
V gene: TRBV15
clone size: NA

CDR3 protein: CASSQGISLNAEQYF
CDR3 DNA: TGCGCCAGCAGCCAAGGGATTTCTTTAAACGCAGAGCAGTACTTC
D gene: NA
J gene: TRBJ2-7
V gene: TRBV4-1
clone size: NA

CDR3 protein: CASSLGTGDTIYF
CDR3 DNA: TGCGCCAGCAGCTTAGGGACAGGGGACACCATATATTTT
D gene: TRBD1
J gene: TRBJ1-3
V gene: TRBV5-1
clone size: NA

CDR3 protein: CASSSLRTGELFF
CDR3 DNA: TGTGCCAGCAGCTCCCTAAGGACCGGGGAGCTGTTTTTT
D gene: NA
J gene: TRBJ2-2
V gene: TRBV11-2
clone size: NA

CDR3 protein: CASSGVQGSYEQYF
CDR3 DNA: TGTGCCAGCAGTGGAGTACAGGGATCCTACGAGCAGTACTTC
D gene: NA
J gene: TRBJ2-7
V gene: TRBV6-5
clone size: NA

CDR3 protein: CASSTGDSWDSPLHF
CDR3 DNA: TGTGCCAGCAGCACGGGGGACAGTTGGGATTCACCCCTCCACTTT
D gene: TRBD1
J gene: TRBJ1-6
V gene: TRBV5-4
clone size: NA

CDR3 protein: CASSLASDSGNEQFF
CDR3 DNA: TGTGCCAGCAGCTTGGCGTCGGACTCCGGCAATGAGCAGTTCTTC
D gene: NA
J gene: TRBJ2-1
V gene: TRBV5-6
clone size: NA

CDR3 protein: CSAPGTERLADTQYF
CDR3 DNA: TGCAGCGCCCCTGGGACAGAACGGCTGGCAGATACGCAGTATTTT
D gene: TRBD1
J gene: TRBJ2-3
V gene: TRBV29-1
clone size: NA

CDR3 protein: CASSQVTGLYEQYF
CDR3 DNA: TGCGCCAGCAGCCAAGTAACAGGGCTGTACGAGCAGTACTTC
D gene: NA
J gene: TRBJ2-7
V gene: TRBV4-1
clone size: few

CDR3 protein: CASGPSRSVNYEQYF
CDR3 DNA: TGTGCTAGTGGTCCTTCTAGGAGCGTTAACTACGAGCAGTACTTC
D gene: NA
J gene: TRBJ2-7
V gene: TRBV12-5
clone size: NA

CDR3 protein: CASSLGGLLGTQYF
CDR3 DNA: TGTGCCAGCAGCTTGGGGGGACTGCTGGGGACCCAGTACTTC
D gene: NA
J gene: TRBJ2-5
V gene: TRBV11-2
clone size: few

CDR3 protein: CSGTRGVKHTEAFF
CDR3 DNA: TGCAGCGGGACGAGGGGGGTGAAGCACACTGAAGCTTTCTTT
D gene: NA
J gene: TRBJ1-1
V gene: TRBV29-1
clone size: few

CDR3 protein: CASSLGETGSAYEQYF
CDR3 DNA: TGTGCCAGCAGCTTAGGGGAGACAGGGTCCGCCTACGAGCAGTACTTC
D gene: TRBD1
J gene: TRBJ2-7
V gene: TRBV7-9
clone size: NA

CDR3 protein: CAVTGGMNTEAFF
CDR3 DNA: TGTGCCGTAACAGGGGGAATGAACACTGAAGCTTTCTTT
D gene: TRBD1
J gene: TRBJ1-1
V gene: TRBV5-6
clone size: NA

CDR3 protein: CASSAGDTDTQYF
CDR3 DNA: TGTGCCAGCAGTGCTGGGGACACAGATACGCAGTATTTT
D gene: NA
J gene: TRBJ2-3
V gene: TRBV2
clone size: NA

CDR3 protein: CASRKGAETQYF
CDR3 DNA: TGTGCCAGCAGGAAAGGGGCAGAGACCCAGTACTTC
D gene: NA
J gene: TRBJ2-5
V gene: TRBV6-6
clone size: few

CDR3 protein: CASSPGRETQYF
CDR3 DNA: TGTGCCAGCTCACCAGGTAGAGAGACCCAGTACTTC
D gene: NA
J gene: TRBJ2-5
V gene: TRBV18
clone size: NA

CDR3 protein: CASSLEGFGTEAFF
CDR3 DNA: TGTGCCAGCAGCTTGGAAGGGTTTGGCACTGAAGCTTTCTTT
D gene: NA
J gene: TRBJ1-1
V gene: TRBV5-4
clone size: once

CDR3 protein: CATSRVRTGPEQYF
CDR3 DNA: TGTGCCACCAGCAGAGTTCGGACAGGGCCCGAGCAGTACTTC
D gene: TRBD1
J gene: TRBJ2-7
V gene: TRBV15
clone size: NA

CDR3 protein: CASSGLMETQYF
CDR3 DNA: TGTGCCAGCAGCGGCCTCATGGAGACCCAGTACTTC
D gene: NA
J gene: TRBJ2-5
V gene: TRBV9
clone size: few

CDR3 protein: CAPRVWVATDTQYF
CDR3 DNA: TGTGCCCCCCGCGTTTGGGTAGCAACAGATACGCAGTATTTT
D gene: NA
J gene: TRBJ2-3
V gene: TRBV21-1
clone size: NA

CDR3 protein: CASSEGTGSYNEQFF
CDR3 DNA: TGTGCCAGCAGTGAAGGTACCGGCTCCTACAATGAGCAGTTCTTC
D gene: NA
J gene: TRBJ2-1
V gene: TRBV6-1
clone size: once

CDR3 protein: CASVGKVTEAFF
CDR3 DNA: TGTGCCAGCGTGGGGAAGGTTACTGAAGCTTTCTTT
D gene: NA
J gene: TRBJ1-1
V gene: TRBV25-1
clone size: NA

CDR3 protein: CSVPVDGGPRQETQYF
CDR3 DNA: TGCAGCGTTCCCGTCGACGGGGGGCCCCGACAGGAGACCCAGTACTTC
D gene: NA
J gene: TRBJ2-5
V gene: TRBV29-1
clone size: NA

CDR3 protein: CAKTQGAGDEQFF
CDR3 DNA: TGTGCCAAGACTCAGGGGGCAGGCGATGAGCAGTTCTTC
D gene: TRBD1
J gene: TRBJ2-1
V gene: TRBV7-9
clone size: NA